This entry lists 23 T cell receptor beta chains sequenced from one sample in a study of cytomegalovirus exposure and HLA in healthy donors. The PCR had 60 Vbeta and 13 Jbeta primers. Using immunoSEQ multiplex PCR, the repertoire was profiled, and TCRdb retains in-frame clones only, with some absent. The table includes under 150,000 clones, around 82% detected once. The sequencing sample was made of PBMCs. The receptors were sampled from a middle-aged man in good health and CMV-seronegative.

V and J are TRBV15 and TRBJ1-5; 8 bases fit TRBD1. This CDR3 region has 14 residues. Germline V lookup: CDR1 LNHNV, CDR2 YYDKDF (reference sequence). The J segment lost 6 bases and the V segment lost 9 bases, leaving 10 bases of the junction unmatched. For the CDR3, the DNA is TGTGCCACAGAATTCGGACAGGGAGGTCAGCCCCAGCATTTT. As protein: CATEFGQGGQPQHF.

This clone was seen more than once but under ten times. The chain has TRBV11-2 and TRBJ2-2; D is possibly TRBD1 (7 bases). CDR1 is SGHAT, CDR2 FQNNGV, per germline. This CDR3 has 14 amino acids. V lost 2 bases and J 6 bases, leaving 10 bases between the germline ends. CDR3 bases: TGTGCCAGCAGCTTATCCAGGGGGGCCGGGGAGCTGTTTTTT. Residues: CASSLSRGAGELFF.

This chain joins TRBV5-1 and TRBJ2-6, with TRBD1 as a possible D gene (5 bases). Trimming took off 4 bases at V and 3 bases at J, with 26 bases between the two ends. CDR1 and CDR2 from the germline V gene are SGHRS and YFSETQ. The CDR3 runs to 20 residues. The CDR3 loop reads CASSATETVGVKGGANVLTF. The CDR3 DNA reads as TGCGCCAGCAGCGCGACAGAGACAGTGGGTGTAAAAGGTGGGGCCAACGTCCTGACTTTC. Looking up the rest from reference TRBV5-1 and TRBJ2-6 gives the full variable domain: KAGVTQTPRYLIKTRGQQVTLSCSPISGHRSVSWYQQTPGQGLQFLFEYFSETQRNKGNFPGRFSGRQFSNSRSEMNVSTLELGDSALYLCASSATETVGVKGGANVLTFGAGSRLTVL.

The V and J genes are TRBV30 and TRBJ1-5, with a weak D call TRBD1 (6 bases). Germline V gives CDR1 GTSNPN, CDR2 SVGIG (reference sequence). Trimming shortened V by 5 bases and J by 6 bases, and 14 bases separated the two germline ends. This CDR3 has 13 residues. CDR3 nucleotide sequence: TGTGCCTGGGAGGGGGGGGCCGGTCAGCCCCAGCATTTT. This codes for CAWEGGAGQPQHF. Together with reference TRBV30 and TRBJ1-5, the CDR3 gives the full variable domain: SQTIHQWPATLVQPVGSPLSLECTVEGTSNPNLYWYRQAAGRGLQLLFYSVGIGQISSEVPQNLSASRPQDRQFILSSKKLLLSDSGFYLCAWEGGAGQPQHFGDGTRLSIL.

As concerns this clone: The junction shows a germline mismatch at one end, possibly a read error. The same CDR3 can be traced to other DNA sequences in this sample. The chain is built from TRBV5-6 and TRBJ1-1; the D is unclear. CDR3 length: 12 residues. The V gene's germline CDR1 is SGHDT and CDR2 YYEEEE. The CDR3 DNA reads TGTGCCAGCAGTCTCTTCGTTGCTGAGGCTTTCTTT. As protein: CASSLFVAEAFF. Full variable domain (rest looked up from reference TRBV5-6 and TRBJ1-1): DAGVTQSPTHLIKTRGQQVTLRCSPKSGHDTVSWYQQALGQGPQFIFQYYEEEERQRGNFPDRFSGHQFPNYSSELNVNALLLGDSALYLCASSLFVAEAFFGQGTRLTVV.

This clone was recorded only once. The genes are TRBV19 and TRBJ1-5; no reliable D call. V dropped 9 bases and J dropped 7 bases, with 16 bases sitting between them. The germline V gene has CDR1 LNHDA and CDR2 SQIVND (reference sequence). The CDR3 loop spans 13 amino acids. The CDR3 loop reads CASGGWEGQPQHF. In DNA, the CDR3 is TGTGCCAGCGGAGGTTGGGAAGGACAGCCCCAGCATTTT.

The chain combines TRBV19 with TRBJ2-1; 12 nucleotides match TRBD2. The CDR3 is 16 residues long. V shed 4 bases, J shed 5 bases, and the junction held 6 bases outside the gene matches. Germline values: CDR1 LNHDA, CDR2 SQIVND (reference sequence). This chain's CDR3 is CASSRLAGEVHNEQFF. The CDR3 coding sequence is TGTGCCAGTAGTAGACTAGCGGGGGAGGTTCACAATGAGCAGTTCTTC.

CDR3 in DNA: TGTGCCACCAGCAGAGATCGTAGTGCGGCCTCTGGAAACACCATATATTTT. It specifies CATSRDRSAASGNTIYF. J is TRBJ1-3 and V is TRBV15; D unresolved. The CDR3 has 17 amino acids. Germline V gene sequence: CDR1 LNHNV, CDR2 YYDKDF (reference sequence). The V end lost 0 bases, the J end lost 0 bases, and 12 bases lay between the germline ends.

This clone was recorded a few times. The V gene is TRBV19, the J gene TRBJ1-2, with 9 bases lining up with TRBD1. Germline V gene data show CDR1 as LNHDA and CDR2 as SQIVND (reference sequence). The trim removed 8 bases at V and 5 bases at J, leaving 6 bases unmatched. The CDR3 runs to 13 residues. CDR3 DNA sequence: TGTGCCAGTGGACAGGGGAGTAAGTATGGCTACACCTTC. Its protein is CASGQGSKYGYTF.

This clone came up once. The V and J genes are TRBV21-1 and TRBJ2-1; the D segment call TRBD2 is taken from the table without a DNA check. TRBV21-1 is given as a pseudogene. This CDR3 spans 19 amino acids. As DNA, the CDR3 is TGTGCCAGCACCCTCCCACTAGCGGGAGGGCCGAGTTCCTACAATGAGCAGTTCTTC. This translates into CASTLPLAGGPSSYNEQFF.

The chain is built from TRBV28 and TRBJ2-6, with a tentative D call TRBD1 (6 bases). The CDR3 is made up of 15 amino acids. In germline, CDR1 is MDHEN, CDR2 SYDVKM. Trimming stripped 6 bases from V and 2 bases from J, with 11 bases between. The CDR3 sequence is CASSRGGPGANVLTF. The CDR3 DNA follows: TGTGCCAGCAGCCGAGGGGGACCTGGGGCCAACGTCCTGACTTTC.

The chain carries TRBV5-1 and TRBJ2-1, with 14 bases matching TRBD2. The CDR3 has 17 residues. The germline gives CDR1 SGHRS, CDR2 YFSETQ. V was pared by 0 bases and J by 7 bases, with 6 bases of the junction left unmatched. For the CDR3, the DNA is TGCGCCAGCAGCTTGGTCTCCGGGACTAGCGGGAGAAATGAGCAGTTCTTC. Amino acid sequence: CASSLVSGTSGRNEQFF.

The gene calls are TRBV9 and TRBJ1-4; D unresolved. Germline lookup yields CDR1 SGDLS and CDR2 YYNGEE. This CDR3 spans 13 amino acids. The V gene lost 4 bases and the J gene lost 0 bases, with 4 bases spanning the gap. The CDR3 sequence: CASSLATNEKLFF. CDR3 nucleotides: TGTGCCAGCAGCCTTGCAACTAATGAAAAACTGTTTTTT. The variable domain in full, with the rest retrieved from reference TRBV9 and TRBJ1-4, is DSGVTQTPKHLITATGQRVTLRCSPRSGDLSVYWYQQSLDQGLQFLIQYYNGEERAKGNILERFSAQQFPDLHSELNLSSLELGDSALYFCASSLATNEKLFFGSGTQLSVL.

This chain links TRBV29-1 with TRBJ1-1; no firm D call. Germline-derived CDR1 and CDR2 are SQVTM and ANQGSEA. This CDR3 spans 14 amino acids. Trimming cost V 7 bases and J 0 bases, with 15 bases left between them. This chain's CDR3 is CSASGGSMNTEAFF. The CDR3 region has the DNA TGCAGCGCCTCGGGAGGGAGCATGAACACTGAAGCTTTCTTT.

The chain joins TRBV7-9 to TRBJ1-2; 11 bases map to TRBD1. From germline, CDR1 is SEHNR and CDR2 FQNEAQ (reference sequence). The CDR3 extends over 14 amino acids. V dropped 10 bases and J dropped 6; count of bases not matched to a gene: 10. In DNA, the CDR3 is TGTGCCATTACACTCGGACAGGGGGCTGATGGCTACACCTTC. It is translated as CAITLGQGADGYTF.

The CDR3 sequence is CASSLMRGSQPQHF. The DNA of the CDR3 is TGTGCCAGCAGTTTAATGAGGGGGAGTCAGCCCCAGCATTTT. The chain couples TRBV27 to TRBJ1-5; D possibly corresponds to TRBD1 (6 bases). Trimming left V 2 bases short and J 6 bases short, with 11 bases between. The CDR3 extends over 14 amino acids. Germline assignment: CDR1 MNHEY and CDR2 SMNVEV (reference sequence).

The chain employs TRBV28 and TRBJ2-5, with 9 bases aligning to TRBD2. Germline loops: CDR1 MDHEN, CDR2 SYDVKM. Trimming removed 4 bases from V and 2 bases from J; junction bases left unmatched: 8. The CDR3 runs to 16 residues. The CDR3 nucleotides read TGTGCCAGCAGTTCTGATAGCGGGGGAGAACAAGAGACCCAGTACTTC. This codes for CASSSDSGGEQETQYF.

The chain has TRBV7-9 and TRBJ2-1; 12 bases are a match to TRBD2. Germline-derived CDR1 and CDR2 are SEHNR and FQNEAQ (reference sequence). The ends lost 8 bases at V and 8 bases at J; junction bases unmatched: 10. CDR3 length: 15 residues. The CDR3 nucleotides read TGTGCCAGCGGAACTAGCGGGGGGCGTTCGGATGAGCAGTTCTTC. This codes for CASGTSGGRSDEQFF.

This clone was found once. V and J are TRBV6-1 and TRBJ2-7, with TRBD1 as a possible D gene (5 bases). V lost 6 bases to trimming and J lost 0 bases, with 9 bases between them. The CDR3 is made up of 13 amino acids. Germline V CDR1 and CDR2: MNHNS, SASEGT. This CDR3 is CASRATDSYEQYF. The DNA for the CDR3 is TGTGCCAGCAGAGCGACAGACTCCTACGAGCAGTACTTC.

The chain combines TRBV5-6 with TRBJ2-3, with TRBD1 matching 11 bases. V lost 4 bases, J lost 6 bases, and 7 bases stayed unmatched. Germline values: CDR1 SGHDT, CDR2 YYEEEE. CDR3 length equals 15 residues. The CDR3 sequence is CASSGGQGASDTQYF. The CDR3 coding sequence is TGTGCCAGCAGCGGTGGACAGGGGGCATCCGATACGCAGTATTTT.

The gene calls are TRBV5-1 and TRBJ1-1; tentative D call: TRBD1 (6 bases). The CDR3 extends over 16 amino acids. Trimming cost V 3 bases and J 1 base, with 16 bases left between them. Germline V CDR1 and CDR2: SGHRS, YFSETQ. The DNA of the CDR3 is TGCGCCAGCAGCTCCACAGGGAACGGGGCGAACACTGAAGCTTTCTTT. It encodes CASSSTGNGANTEAFF.

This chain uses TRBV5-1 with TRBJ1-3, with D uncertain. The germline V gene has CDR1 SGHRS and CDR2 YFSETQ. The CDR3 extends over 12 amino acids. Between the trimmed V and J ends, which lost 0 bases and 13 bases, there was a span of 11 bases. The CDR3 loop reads CASSLADGRIYF. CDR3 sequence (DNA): TGCGCCAGCAGCTTGGCTGACGGGAGAATATATTTT.

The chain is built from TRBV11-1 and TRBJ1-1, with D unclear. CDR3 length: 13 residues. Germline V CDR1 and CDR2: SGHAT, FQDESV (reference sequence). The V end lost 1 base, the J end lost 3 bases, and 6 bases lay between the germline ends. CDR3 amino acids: CASSLVADTEAFF. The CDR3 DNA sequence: TGTGCCAGCAGCTTAGTAGCAGACACTGAAGCTTTCTTT.